This TCR beta chain derives from a study of T cells in Graves' hyperthyroidism and ophthalmopathy. Authors of the study amplified TCR beta CDR3 regions from RNA transcripts. The primer set for the first-round RT-PCR of the TCR CDR3 was HTBI. One entry per CDR3 protein results from TCRdb running MiXCR on the multiplex PCR reads. In the table there are nearly 250,000 distinct CDR3 sequences, about 15% of which are singletons. Germline V gene sequence: CDR1 DFQATT, CDR2 SNEGSKA (reference sequence). V lost 1 base, J lost 6 bases, and 12 bases lay in between. The CDR3 covers 13 residues. The sequence was collected from a woman under 30 with Graves' ophthalmopathy. V is TRBV20-1 and J is TRBJ1-2, with a possible D match to TRBD1 (5 bases). The sample comprised blood. CDR3: CSARVQGMDGYTF. CDR3 DNA: TGCAGTGCTAGAGTTCAGGGAATGGATGGCTACACCTTC.